This T cell receptor beta chain emerged from a study of PD-L1 blockade in urothelial cancer. Trimming at V came to 0 bases and at J to 4 bases, leaving 7 bases not matched to a gene. There are 17 residues in the CDR3. CDR1 and CDR2 from the germline V gene are SGDLS and YYNGEE. The time point here: pretreatment peripheral blood. The protocol was immunoSEQ multiplex PCR, while the TCRdb copy is restricted to in-frame clones and leaves out a portion. The top ten hold approximately 25% of the sample, which has about 45,000 clones, about 88% seen once. Sample: PBMCs, taken around atezolizumab (anti-PD-L1) treatment. The rearrangement uses TRBV9 and TRBJ2-6, with 7 bases that match TRBD1. The clonotype originates from a donor over 35 with urothelial cancer. DNA for the CDR3: TGTGCCAGCAGCGTAGTAGGGGGCGTTTTAGGGGCCAACGTCCTGACTTTC. Protein product: CASSVVGGVLGANVLTF. Full variable domain (remainder filled in from reference TRBV9 and TRBJ2-6): DSGVTQTPKHLITATGQRVTLRCSPRSGDLSVYWYQQSLDQGLQFLIQYYNGEERAKGNILERFSAQQFPDLHSELNLSSLELGDSALYFCASSVVGGVLGANVLTFGAGSRLTVL.